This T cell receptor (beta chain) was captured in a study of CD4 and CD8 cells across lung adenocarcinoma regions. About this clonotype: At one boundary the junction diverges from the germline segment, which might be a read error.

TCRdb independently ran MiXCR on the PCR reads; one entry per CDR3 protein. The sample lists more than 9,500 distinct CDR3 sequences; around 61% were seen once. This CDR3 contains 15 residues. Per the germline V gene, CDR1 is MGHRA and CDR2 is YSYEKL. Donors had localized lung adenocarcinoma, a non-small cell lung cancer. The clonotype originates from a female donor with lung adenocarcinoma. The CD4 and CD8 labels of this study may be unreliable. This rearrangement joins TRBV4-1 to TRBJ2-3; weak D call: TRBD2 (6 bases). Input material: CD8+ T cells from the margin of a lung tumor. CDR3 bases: TGCGCCAGGGGCCAAGGGAGGCGGGGCACAGATACCCAGTACTTT. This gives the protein CARGQGRRGTDTQYF.